This entry describes one T cell receptor beta chain. Trimming stripped 1 base from V and 0 bases from J, with 5 bases between. Germline CDR1 is SGHRS and CDR2 is YFSETQ. CDR3 length: 15 amino acids. The protocol was immunoSEQ multiplex PCR, while the TCRdb copy is restricted to in-frame clones and leaves out a portion. This sample has nearly 300,000 clones, with just under 90% found just once. The sample belongs to a study of blood T cell repertoires in COVID-19. The overall study: PBMCs, B-cell-depleted T cells, or T cells provided the cDNA or gDNA that made up the material.

Study members were between about 18 and 89 years old and lived in some 26 US regions. Exposed participants encountered a COVID-19 case during the 2 weeks preceding study entry. V usage is TRBV5-1 and J usage is TRBJ2-6; D not certain. Specimen: PBMCs or T cells enriched from blood (not recorded which). The sequence derives from a woman in her fifties or sixties who had been exposed to COVID-19. The CDR3 region is CASSLKLSGANVLTF. CDR3 DNA: TGCGCCAGCAGCTTGAAACTCTCTGGGGCCAACGTCCTGACTTTC.